This T cell receptor (beta chain) was obtained from a study of blood T cells in healthy people across ages. Looking at the study overall: About one barcoded beta molecule was captured per two T cells (by template switching). General observations from the study: Since the PBMCs were unsorted, naive and antigen-experienced cells could not be conclusively compared. Underestimates were what the diversity estimates from one million T cells were considered to be. More naive CD4+ cells and higher diversity were found in long-lived than in aged donors.

Alongside a J-beta primer mix, a sample-barcoded 5' primer served in a second PCR lasting roughly 7 to 12 cycles. TCRdb ran MiXCR on the 5' RACE reads and lists one entry per CDR3 protein. The sample lists about 1.5 million distinct CDR3 sequences; around 40% were seen once. The CDR3 totals 15 residues. V lost 8 bases to trimming and J lost 0 bases, with 14 bases between them. Looked up from germline, CDR1 is MNHEY and CDR2 is SVGEGT. This clonotype was seen a handful of times. Its specificity is unknown. Sequenced: blood. The clonotype was recovered from a woman aged 18-29 years in good health. The chain employs TRBV6-2 or TRBV6-3 and TRBJ1-5; possible D gene TRBD1, 5 bases. This chain's CDR3 is CASRWGRLSNQPQHF. Here the CDR3 DNA reads TGTGCCAGCCGCTGGGGGAGACTTAGCAATCAGCCCCAGCATTTT.